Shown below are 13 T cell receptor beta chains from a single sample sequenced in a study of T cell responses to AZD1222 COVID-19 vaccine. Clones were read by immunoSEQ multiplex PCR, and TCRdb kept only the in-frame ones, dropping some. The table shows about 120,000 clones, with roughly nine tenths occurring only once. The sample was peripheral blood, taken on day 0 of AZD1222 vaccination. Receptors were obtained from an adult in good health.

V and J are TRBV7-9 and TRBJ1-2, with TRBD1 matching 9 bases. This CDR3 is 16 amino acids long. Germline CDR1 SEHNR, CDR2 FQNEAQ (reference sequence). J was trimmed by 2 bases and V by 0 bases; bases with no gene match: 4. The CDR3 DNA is TGTGCCAGCAGCTTAGCCGGGACAGGGAGGAACTATGGCTACACCTTC. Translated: CASSLAGTGRNYGYTF.

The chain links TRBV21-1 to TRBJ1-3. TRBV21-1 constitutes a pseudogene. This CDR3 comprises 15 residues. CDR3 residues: CASSKMGVFGNTIYF. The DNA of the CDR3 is TGTGCCAGCAGCAAAATGGGGGTGTTTGGAAACACCATATATTTT.

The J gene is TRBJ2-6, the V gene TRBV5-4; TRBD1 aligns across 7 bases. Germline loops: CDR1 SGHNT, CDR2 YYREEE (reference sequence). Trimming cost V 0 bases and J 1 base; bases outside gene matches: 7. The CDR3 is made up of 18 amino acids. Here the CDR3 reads CASSLGTGAESGANVLTF. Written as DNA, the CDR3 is TGTGCCAGCAGCTTGGGGACAGGAGCAGAATCTGGGGCCAACGTCCTGACTTTC.

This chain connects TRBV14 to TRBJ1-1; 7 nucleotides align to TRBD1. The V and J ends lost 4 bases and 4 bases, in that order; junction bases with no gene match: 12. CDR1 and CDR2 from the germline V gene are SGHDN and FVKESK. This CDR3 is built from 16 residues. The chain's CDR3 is CASSLRTGGFPTEAFF. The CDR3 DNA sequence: TGTGCCAGCAGCCTCAGGACAGGTGGGTTTCCCACTGAAGCTTTCTTT.

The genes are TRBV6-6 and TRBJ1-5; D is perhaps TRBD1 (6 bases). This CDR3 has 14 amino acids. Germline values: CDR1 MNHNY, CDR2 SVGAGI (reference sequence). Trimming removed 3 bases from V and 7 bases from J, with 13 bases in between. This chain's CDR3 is CASSYGTGTQPQHF. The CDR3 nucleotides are TGTGCCAGCAGTTATGGTACAGGGACACAGCCCCAGCATTTT.

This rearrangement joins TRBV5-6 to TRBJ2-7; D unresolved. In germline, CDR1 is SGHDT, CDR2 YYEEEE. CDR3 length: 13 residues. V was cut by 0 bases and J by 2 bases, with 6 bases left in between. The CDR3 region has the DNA TGTGCCAGCAGCTTGGTTCTCCCCTACGAGCAGTACTTC. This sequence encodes CASSLVLPYEQYF.

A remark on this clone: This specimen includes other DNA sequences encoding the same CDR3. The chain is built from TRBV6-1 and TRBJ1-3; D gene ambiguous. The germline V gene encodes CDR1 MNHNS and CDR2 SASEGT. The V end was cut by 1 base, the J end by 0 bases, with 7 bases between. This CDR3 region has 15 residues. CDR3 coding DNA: TGTGCCAGCAGTGAAGGTATTTACTCTGGAAACACCATATATTTT. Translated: CASSEGIYSGNTIYF.

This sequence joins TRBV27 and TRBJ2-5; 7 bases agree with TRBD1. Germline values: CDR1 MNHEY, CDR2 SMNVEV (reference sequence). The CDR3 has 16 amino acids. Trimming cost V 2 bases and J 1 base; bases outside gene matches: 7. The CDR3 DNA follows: TGTGCCAGCAGTTTAAGGTCCAGGGGGTTCCAAGAGACCCAGTACTTC. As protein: CASSLRSRGFQETQYF.

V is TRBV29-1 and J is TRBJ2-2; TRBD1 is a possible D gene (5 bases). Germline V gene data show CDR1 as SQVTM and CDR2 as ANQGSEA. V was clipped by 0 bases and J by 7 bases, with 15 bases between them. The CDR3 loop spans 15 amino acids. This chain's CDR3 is CSVEDRSRVGGELFF. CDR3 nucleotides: TGCAGCGTTGAAGATCGTAGCAGGGTGGGCGGGGAGCTGTTTTTT.

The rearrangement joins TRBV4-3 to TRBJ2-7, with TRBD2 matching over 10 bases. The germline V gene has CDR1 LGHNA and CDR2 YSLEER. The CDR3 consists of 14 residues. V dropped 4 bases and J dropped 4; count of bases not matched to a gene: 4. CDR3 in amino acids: CASSPGTSEYEQYF. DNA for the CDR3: TGCGCCAGCAGCCCCGGGACTAGCGAGTACGAGCAGTACTTC.

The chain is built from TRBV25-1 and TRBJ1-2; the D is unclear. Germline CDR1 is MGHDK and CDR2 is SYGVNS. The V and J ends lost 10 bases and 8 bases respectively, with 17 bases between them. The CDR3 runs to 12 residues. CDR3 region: CANPWPGKGYTF. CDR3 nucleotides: TGTGCCAACCCTTGGCCAGGTAAGGGCTACACCTTC.

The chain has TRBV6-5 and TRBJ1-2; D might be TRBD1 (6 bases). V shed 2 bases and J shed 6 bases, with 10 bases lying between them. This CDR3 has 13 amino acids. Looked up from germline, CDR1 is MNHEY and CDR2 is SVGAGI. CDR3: CASSYPGVDGYTF. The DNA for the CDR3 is TGTGCCAGCAGTTACCCAGGGGTTGATGGCTACACCTTC.

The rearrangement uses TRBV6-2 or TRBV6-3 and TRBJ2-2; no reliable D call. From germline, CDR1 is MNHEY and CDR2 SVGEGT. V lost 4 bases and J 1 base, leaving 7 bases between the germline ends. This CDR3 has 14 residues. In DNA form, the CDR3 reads TGTGCCAGCAGTTGGATCAGGAACACCGGGGAGCTGTTTTTT. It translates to CASSWIRNTGELFF.